This is a list of T cell receptor beta chains from one sample in a study of blood T cell repertoires in COVID-19. Clones were read by immunoSEQ multiplex PCR, and TCRdb kept only the in-frame ones, dropping some. In the table there are a few hundred thousand clones, 80% to 90% of which are singletons. The sample was PBMCs or T cells enriched from blood (not recorded which). These receptor sequences come from a woman aged 40 to 55 who had been exposed to COVID-19. Each CDR3 is given with its conserved first and last residue. The D gene is left open where the match is weak. Clone size is shown for a subset of rows, as once, few, many or a class of expanded clone.

>TRBV13|.|.|TRBJ1-5
CASSLGSGNQPQHF
TGTGCCAGCAGCTTAGGCTCGGGGAATCAGCCCCAGCATTTT
>TRBV28|.|.|TRBJ1-6
CASSLGGGRNSPLHF
TGTGCCAGCAGTTTAGGGGGGGGGAGGAATTCACCCCTCCACTTT
>TRBV12-3/TRBV12-4|.|TRBD1|TRBJ1-1
CASRGQPNTEAFF
TGTGCCAGCAGGGGACAGCCGAACACTGAAGCTTTCTTT
>TRBV7-9|.|.|TRBJ1-4
CASSLDSSTNEKLFF
TGTGCCAGCAGCTTAGACAGTTCAACTAATGAAAAACTGTTTTTT
>TRBV7-2|.|TRBD1|TRBJ1-2
CASSSYVGQGVSGYTF
TGTGCCAGCAGTTCTTATGTGGGTCAGGGGGTTAGTGGCTACACCTTC
>TRBV16|.|TRBD1|TRBJ1-5
CASSQGQGDGQPQHF
TGTGCCAGCAGCCAAGGACAGGGAGATGGTCAGCCCCAGCATTTT
>TRBV4-1|once|TRBD1|TRBJ2-3
CASSQETGGGTDTQYF
TGCGCCAGCAGCCAAGAGACAGGGGGCGGGACAGATACGCAGTATTTT
>TRBV9|.|TRBD1|TRBJ1-3
CASSEGQARQNTIYF
TGTGCCAGCAGCGAGGGACAGGCTAGGCAAAACACCATATATTTT
>TRBV6-5|.|.|TRBJ1-1
CASSSRADTEAFF
TGTGCCAGCAGTTCCAGGGCGGACACTGAAGCTTTCTTT
>TRBV6-9|.|.|TRBJ1-6
CASGGGFKALHF
TGTGCCAGCGGGGGGGGGTTTAAGGCCCTCCACTTT
>TRBV29-1|.|TRBD1|TRBJ1-5
CSGRTGGRQPQHF
TGCAGCGGCCGGACAGGGGGCAGACAGCCCCAGCATTTT